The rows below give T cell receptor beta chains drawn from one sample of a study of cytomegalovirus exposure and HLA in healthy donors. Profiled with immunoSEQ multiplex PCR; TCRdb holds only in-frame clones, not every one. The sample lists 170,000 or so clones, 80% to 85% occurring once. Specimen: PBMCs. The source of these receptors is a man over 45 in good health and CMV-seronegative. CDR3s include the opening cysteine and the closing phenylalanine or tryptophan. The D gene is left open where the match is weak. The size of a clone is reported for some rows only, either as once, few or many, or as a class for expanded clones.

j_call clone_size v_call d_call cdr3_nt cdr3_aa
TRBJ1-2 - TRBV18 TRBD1 TGTGCCAGCTCACCCGGGACAGGGGTCCCTGGCTACACCTTC CASSPGTGVPGYTF
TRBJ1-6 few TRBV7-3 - TGTGCCAGCAGTCCGTCCCCCTATAATTCACCCCTCCACTTT CASSPSPYNSPLHF
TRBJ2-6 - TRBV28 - TGTGCCAGCAGTTTATGGGGCTCCGGGGCCAACGTCCTGACTTTC CASSLWGSGANVLTF
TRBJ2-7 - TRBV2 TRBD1 TGTGCCAGCAGTGAACAGGGGGTTCCTGCCTATGAGCAGTACTTC CASSEQGVPAYEQYF
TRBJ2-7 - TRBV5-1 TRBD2 TGCGCCAGCAGCTTAACCGGGACTAGGGGTGAGCAGTACTTC CASSLTGTRGEQYF
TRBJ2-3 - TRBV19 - TGTGCCAGCTCTTTTTATGGGGGGGCAGGAGATACGCAGTATTTT CASSFYGGAGDTQYF
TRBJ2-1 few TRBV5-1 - TGCGCCAGCAGCGCCGGGACAAACTCCTACAATGAGCAGTTCTTC CASSAGTNSYNEQFF
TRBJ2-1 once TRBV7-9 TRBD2 TGTTCCAGCAGCTTAGCTGGCGGGAGGGCCTACAATGAGCAGTTCTTC CSSSLAGGRAYNEQFF
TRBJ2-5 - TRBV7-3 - TGTGCCAGCAGCTTATCCCCGACGGCAGGGCAAGAGACCCAGTACTTC CASSLSPTAGQETQYF
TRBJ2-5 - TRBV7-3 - TGTGCCAGCAGCCCGGGACGAGGCAAAGGGGGAGAGACCCAGTACTTC CASSPGRGKGGETQYF